The entry that follows covers one TCR beta chain sequence. Sequence at one end of the junction differs from germline and may be a read error. Seattle participants joined during active infection and were tracked over time. These data belong to a study of blood T cell repertoires in COVID-19. Looking at the study overall: Acute and convalescent COVID-19 specimens originated in the United States, Italy and Spain. In each case, the material was cDNA or gDNA derived from T cells, B-cell-depleted T cells, or PBMCs.

CDR1 is PRHDT, CDR2 FYEKMQ, per germline (reference sequence). The CDR3 contains 14 residues. Only in-frame clones appear in the TCRdb table, and some are missing; sequencing was by immunoSEQ multiplex PCR. The repertoire holds 220,000 or so clones, with around 90% as singletons. This sequence was found in a man aged 55-75 years with COVID-19, enrolled during active disease. V and J are TRBV13 and TRBJ1-5, with 8 bases aligning to TRBD1. The sequenced sample consisted of peripheral blood. The CDR3 DNA sequence: TGTGCCAGCAGCTCAGGGGGCCCCAATGAGCCCCAGCATTTT. It translates to CASSSGGPNEPQHF. Looking up the rest from reference TRBV13 and TRBJ1-5 gives the full variable domain: AAGVIQSPRHLIKEKRETATLKCYPIPRHDTVYWYQQGPGQDPQFLISFYEKMQSDKGSIPDRFSAQQFSDYHSELNMSSLELGDSALYFCASSSGGPNEPQHFGDGTRLSIL.